This entry lists 27 T cell receptor beta chains sequenced from one sample in a study of chemoradiotherapy in HPV16-positive cancers. The data were produced by immunoSEQ multiplex PCR, yet TCRdb's version contains in-frame clones alone and is incomplete. The sample holds about 5,400 clones, around 89% seen once. The material was blood, obtained from a patient who underwent chemoradiotherapy. The receptors shown here come from a human donor with HPV-associated anogenital cancer.

This clone has only one observation. The rearrangement joins TRBV6-1 to TRBJ2-7, with D unclear. CDR3 length: 14 residues. Germline V gives CDR1 MNHNS, CDR2 SASEGT. Between the trimmed V and J ends, which lost 2 bases and 5 bases, there was a span of 13 bases. This CDR3 is CASSESILPNEQYF. The CDR3 DNA reads as TGTGCCAGCAGTGAAAGCATTCTTCCTAACGAGCAGTACTTC.

The V and J genes are TRBV29-1 and TRBJ2-1, with D tentatively TRBD2 (6 bases). This CDR3 has 12 amino acids. Germline CDR1 is SQVTM and CDR2 is ANQGSEA. The V gene lost 4 bases and the J gene lost 9 bases, with 13 bases spanning the gap. The CDR3 sequence is CSVGDGEVEQFF. CDR3 bases: TGCAGCGTTGGGGACGGGGAGGTTGAGCAGTTCTTC.

The chain recombines TRBV19 with TRBJ2-7, with D tentatively TRBD1 or TRBD2 (5 bases each). Germline V gene lookup returns CDR1 LNHDA and CDR2 SQIVND (reference sequence). There are 14 residues in the CDR3. The V and J ends lost 11 bases and 1 base respectively, with 18 bases between them. The CDR3 DNA reads TGTGCCTCTCAGGAGGACATTTCATCCTACGAGCAGTACTTC. The encoded protein is CASQEDISSYEQYF.

The chain joins TRBV5-4 to TRBJ2-6; D is unclear. The CDR3 extends over 13 amino acids. The V gene's germline CDR1 is SGHNT and CDR2 YYREEE (reference sequence). With 1 base removed from V and 4 bases from J, the gap between germline ends came to 3 bases. The CDR3 DNA is TGTGCCAGCAGCTTGACAGGGGCCAACGTCCTGACTTTC. Amino acids: CASSLTGANVLTF.

The chain links TRBV5-1 to TRBJ2-7; the D gene is possibly TRBD2 (5 bases). With 4 bases removed from V and 2 bases from J, the gap between germline ends came to 10 bases. This CDR3 region has 13 residues. From germline, CDR1 is SGHRS and CDR2 YFSETQ. CDR3 loop: CASSPDGAYEQYF. The CDR3 region has the DNA TGCGCCAGCAGCCCGGACGGGGCCTACGAGCAGTACTTC.

The sample holds a few counts of this clone. This chain connects TRBV6-4 to TRBJ1-5; no clear D gene. V was pared by 5 bases and J by 3 bases, with 8 bases between. Germline loops: CDR1 MRHNA, CDR2 SNTAGT. The CDR3 has 13 residues. CDR3 sequence reads: CASSRADNQPQHF. In DNA form, the CDR3 reads TGTGCCAGCAGTAGGGCGGACAATCAGCCCCAGCATTTT.

This clone was observed a single time. The chain employs TRBV5-1 and TRBJ2-7; 9 positions match TRBD1. The CDR3 contains 15 residues. V shed 3 bases and J 0 bases; nucleotides not matched to a gene: 4. Germline V gene lookup returns CDR1 SGHRS and CDR2 YFSETQ. Here the CDR3 DNA reads TGCGCCAGCAGCTCCGGGACAGGGTTCTCCTACGAGCAGTACTTC. It yields the protein CASSSGTGFSYEQYF.

The chain uses TRBV18 and TRBJ2-1; 7 bases line up with TRBD1. From germline, CDR1 is KGHSH and CDR2 LQKENI. This CDR3 is 15 amino acids long. The J segment lost 5 bases and the V segment lost 6 bases, leaving 10 bases of the junction unmatched. The CDR3 protein is CASSLTPTGNNEQFF. The DNA for the CDR3 is TGTGCCAGCTCCCTGACCCCGACAGGGAACAATGAGCAGTTCTTC. Full variable domain (outside the CDR3, taken from reference TRBV18 and TRBJ2-1): NAGVMQNPRHLVRRRGQEARLRCSPMKGHSHVYWYRQLPEEGLKFMVYLQKENIIDESGMPKERFSAEFPKEGPSILRIQQVVRGDSAAYFCASSLTPTGNNEQFFGPGTRLTVL.

The rearrangement uses TRBV12-5 and TRBJ1-1, with 7 bases aligning to TRBD1. V trimming: 6 bases; J trimming: 4 bases; junction bases outside the gene matches: 5. Germline V gives CDR1 LGHNT, CDR2 FRNRAP. The CDR3 loop spans 13 amino acids. The CDR3 spells CASGRQGGTEAFF. CDR3 DNA sequence: TGTGCTAGTGGGCGTCAGGGGGGCACTGAAGCTTTCTTT.

The chain has TRBV11-2 and TRBJ1-2; D not certain. CDR3 length equals 13 residues. Germline loops: CDR1 SGHAT, CDR2 FQNNGV. Trimming pared 1 base from V and 5 bases from J, leaving 8 bases between. This CDR3 reads CASSLGKFYGYTF. The CDR3 region has the DNA TGTGCCAGCAGCTTAGGCAAATTTTATGGCTACACCTTC.

This sequence joins TRBV5-6 and TRBJ2-7; 7 bases match TRBD2. The germline CDR1 and CDR2 sequences are SGHDT and YYEEEE. This CDR3 comprises 16 residues. V dropped 4 bases and J dropped 2; count of bases not matched to a gene: 12. The CDR3 nucleotides read TGTGCCAGCAGCCCGGTTAGCGGGTTCAAAGCCTACGAGCAGTACTTC. Translating gives CASSPVSGFKAYEQYF.

The J gene is TRBJ2-1, the V gene TRBV7-9, with TRBD2 matching over 8 bases. Germline trimming cut 5 bases from V and 3 bases from J; bases unmatched to any gene: 9. The CDR3 has 16 residues. Germline assignment: CDR1 SEHNR and CDR2 FQNEAQ (reference sequence). CDR3 residues: CASSVGAGVVYNEQFF. For the CDR3, the DNA is TGTGCCAGCAGCGTGGGAGCGGGGGTGGTCTACAATGAGCAGTTCTTC. The whole variable domain, filled in from reference TRBV7-9 and TRBJ2-1, reads DTGVSQNPRHKITKRGQNVTFRCDPISEHNRLYWYRQTLGQGPEFLTYFQNEAQLEKSRLLSDRFSAERPKGSFSTLEIQRTEQGDSAMYLCASSVGAGVVYNEQFFGPGTRLTVL.

This chain connects TRBV2 to TRBJ2-3; D unclear. Per the germline V gene, CDR1 is SNHLY and CDR2 is FYNNEI. This CDR3 is 13 amino acids long. V lost 1 base to trimming and J lost 4 bases, with 6 bases between them. The CDR3, as DNA: TGTGCCAGCAGTGAAGAACGCTCAGATACGCAGTATTTT. This gives the protein CASSEERSDTQYF. Complete variable domain (other parts from reference TRBV2 and TRBJ2-3): EPEVTQTPSHQVTQMGQEVILRCVPISNHLYFYWYRQILGQKVEFLVSFYNNEISEKSEIFDDQFSVERPDGSNFTLKIRSTKLEDSAMYFCASSEERSDTQYFGPGTRLTVL.

This chain joins TRBV7-2 and TRBJ2-1; D gene unclear. The CDR3 has 13 residues. CDR1 is SGHTA and CDR2 is FQGNSA in the germline V gene. The germline V and J ends were trimmed by 5 bases and 6 bases, with 11 bases remaining between them. The CDR3 here is CASSQGWSNEQFF. The CDR3, as DNA: TGTGCCAGCAGCCAAGGCTGGAGCAATGAGCAGTTCTTC.

The genes are TRBV9 and TRBJ2-2; 7 nucleotides agree with TRBD1. The V and J ends lost 4 bases and 4 bases, in that order; junction bases with no gene match: 7. Germline V lookup: CDR1 SGDLS, CDR2 YYNGEE. The CDR3 loop spans 15 amino acids. The CDR3 DNA sequence: TGTGCCAGCAGCACAGGGGCAGCAATCACCGGGGAGCTGTTTTTT. Amino acids: CASSTGAAITGELFF.

This clone turned up a few times. The CDR3 spells CATSSQALGVDGYTF. CDR3 DNA: TGTGCCACCAGCTCCCAAGCCTTGGGGGTGGATGGCTACACCTTC. V and J are TRBV15 and TRBJ1-2, with a weak D call TRBD1 (5 bases). The CDR3 is 15 residues long. Germline V lookup: CDR1 LNHNV, CDR2 YYDKDF (reference sequence). Trimming removed 5 bases at V and 6 bases at J, with 19 bases between.

This chain links TRBV29-1 with TRBJ1-1, with 7 bases lining up with TRBD1. This CDR3 has 11 residues. Germline assignment: CDR1 SQVTM and CDR2 ANQGSEA. The V and J ends lost 8 bases and 5 bases, in that order; junction bases with no gene match: 5. CDR3 amino acids: CSPYRGTEAFF. The CDR3 nucleotides are TGCAGCCCATACAGGGGTACTGAAGCTTTCTTT.

V usage is TRBV4-3 and J usage is TRBJ2-2; D possibly matches TRBD1 or TRBD2 (5 bases each). CDR3 length: 16 amino acids. Germline CDR1 reads LGHNA; CDR2 reads YSLEER. V lost 4 bases and J lost 2, with 14 bases in between. CDR3 coding DNA: TGCGCCAGCAGCCCCCTTCCTGGGGGAAACACCGGGGAGCTGTTTTTT. This translates into CASSPLPGGNTGELFF.

This sequence joins TRBV4-2 and TRBJ2-1; 9 bases map to TRBD1. Trimming took 9 bases from V and 5 from J; bases not matched to a gene: 8. Germline CDR1 and CDR2: LGHNA and YNFKEQ. The length of the CDR3 is 14 residues. As DNA, the CDR3 is TGTGCCAGTGTGGACAGGGGTAGGGACAATGAGCAGTTCTTC. Residues: CASVDRGRDNEQFF.

The J gene is TRBJ1-1, the V gene TRBV7-2; 9 nucleotides align to TRBD1. The CDR3 has 17 residues. Unmatched junction bases numbered 6, after V lost 1 base and J lost 0 bases. CDR1 is SGHTA, CDR2 FQGNSA, per germline. The CDR3 nucleotides are TGTGCCAGCAGCTTAGTATCAGGGACAGGGATGAACACTGAAGCTTTCTTT. Protein: CASSLVSGTGMNTEAFF. Based on the CDR3 plus reference TRBV7-2 and TRBJ1-1, the full variable domain is GAGVSQSPSNKVTEKGKDVELRCDPISGHTALYWYRQSLGQGLEFLIYFQGNSAPDKSGLPSDRFSAERTGGSVSTLTIQRTQQEDSAVYLCASSLVSGTGMNTEAFFGQGTRLTVV.

The genes are TRBV19 and TRBJ2-3; 7 bases match TRBD1. Trimming removed 3 bases from V and 2 bases from J; junction bases left unmatched: 5. Germline V gene data show CDR1 as LNHDA and CDR2 as SQIVND (reference sequence). The CDR3 consists of 15 residues. The CDR3 region has the DNA TGTGCCAGTAGTATCATACAGGGGTACACAGATACGCAGTATTTT. Amino acids: CASSIIQGYTDTQYF.

The chain uses TRBV7-3 and TRBJ1-1; TRBD1 aligns across 7 bases. The CDR3 is 15 residues long. V lost 5 bases, J lost 0 bases, and 6 bases stayed unmatched. Germline CDR1 and CDR2: SGHTA and FQGTGA. CDR3 sequence reads: CASSLTGQMNTEAFF. The CDR3 nucleotides read TGTGCCAGCAGCCTCACGGGACAGATGAACACTGAAGCTTTCTTT.

V and J are TRBV6-5 and TRBJ2-2; TRBD2 aligns across 7 bases. This CDR3 spans 14 amino acids. Losses at the gene ends were 9 bases for V and 0 bases for J; bases not matched to a gene: 4. CDR1 MNHEY and CDR2 SVGAGI come from the germline V gene. CDR3 nucleotides: TGTGCCAGTCTTGGGGGGGCGAACACCGGGGAGCTGTTTTTT. This codes for CASLGGANTGELFF.

The chain is built from TRBV9 and TRBJ1-4; a possible D gene is TRBD1 (6 bases). CDR3 length: 16 residues. Per germline, CDR1 SGDLS and CDR2 YYNGEE. Trimming removed 2 bases from V and 6 bases from J, with 17 bases in between. The DNA for the CDR3 is TGTGCCAGCAGCGTCGACCCACAGGGAAGCGATGAAAAACTGTTTTTT. Translated: CASSVDPQGSDEKLFF.

This sequence joins TRBV7-8 and TRBJ2-6; D gene unclear. The CDR3 is made up of 15 amino acids. CDR1 is SGHVS, CDR2 FQNEAQ, per germline. V was cut by 5 bases and J by 0 bases, with 8 bases left in between. CDR3 nucleotides: TGTGCCAGCAGCATAAGGAGCTCTGGGGCCAACGTCCTGACTTTC. It translates to CASSIRSSGANVLTF.

In the case of this clone: As the CDR3 is not closed by the conserved phenylalanine or tryptophan, this likely results from a read error. The chain carries TRBV5-1 and TRBJ2-7, with D unclear. This CDR3 has 16 amino acids. The germline V gene encodes CDR1 SGHRS and CDR2 YFSETQ. The V end was cut by 1 base, the J end by 0 bases, with 14 bases between. DNA of the CDR3: TGCGCCAGCAGCTTGTTCGACCAGACGAGCTCCTACGAGCAGTACCTC. Its protein product is CASSLFDQTSSYEQYL.

This clone has just a few counts. The V gene is TRBV2, the J gene TRBJ1-6, with D possibly matching TRBD1 (5 bases). CDR3 length: 15 residues. The germline gives CDR1 SNHLY, CDR2 FYNNEI. V was pared by 1 base and J by 11 bases, with 15 bases between. The CDR3 nucleotides read TGTGCCAGCAGTGAAGGAGGGCAGGGAGTTCCACCCCTCCACTTT. This encodes CASSEGGQGVPPLHF.